Listed below are T cell receptor beta chains from one sample, sequenced in a study of PD-1 blockade in classical Hodgkin lymphoma. Clones were sequenced by immunoSEQ multiplex PCR, and TCRdb holds only the in-frame ones, with some missing. This sample yields 110,000 or so clones, of which 80% to 90% are seen a single time; approximately 20% belongs to the top ten. The material was peripheral blood mononuclear cells (PBMCs), obtained before the second cycle of nivolumab. These receptors all stem from a human donor with classical Hodgkin lymphoma. The CDR3 runs from the conserved cysteine through the conserved F or W. D genes are given only for firm matches. Clone size is shown for a subset of rows, as once, few, many or a class of expanded clone.

clone size	V gene	J gene	D gene	CDR3 DNA	CDR3 protein
-	TRBV27	TRBJ1-1	TRBD1	TGTGCCAGCAGTTTAGTTCCGGGACAGGGGGTTTGGGATGAAGCTTTCTTT	CASSLVPGQGVWDEAFF
once	TRBV4-1	TRBJ1-5	-	TGCGCCAGCAGCCAAGAAGGGGAGACGTGGCAGCCCCAGCATTTT	CASSQEGETWQPQHF
-	TRBV4-1	TRBJ2-5	TRBD2	TGCGCCAGCAGCCAAGGGTCTAACCGGGAGGGCGCAGAGACCCAGTACTTC	CASSQGSNREGAETQYF
-	TRBV6-5	TRBJ1-2	TRBD1	TGTGCCAGCAGTAGGGACAGGGCACCCTATGGCTACACCTTC	CASSRDRAPYGYTF
-	TRBV30	TRBJ2-3	TRBD2	TGTGCCTGGTCGGGACTAGCGGCGTTGCGGGGTACGCAGTATTTT	CAWSGLAALRGTQYF
-	TRBV19	TRBJ1-1	TRBD1	TGTGCCAGTCGGTCGCTGGCAGGGGGAAACACTGAAGCTTTCTTT	CASRSLAGGNTEAFF
-	TRBV7-9	TRBJ2-7	-	TGTGCCAGCAGCTTAGTTGACGAGCAGTACTTC	CASSLVDEQYF
-	TRBV4-1	TRBJ1-3	-	TGCGCCAGCAGCTCTCTAGGGGTCGGCTCTGGAAACACCATATATTTT	CASSSLGVGSGNTIYF
-	TRBV27	TRBJ2-7	TRBD2	TGTGCCAGCACGGGAGGAGCATCCTACGAGCAGTACTTC	CASTGGASYEQYF
-	TRBV28	TRBJ2-6	-	TGTGCCAGCAGTCAGGGACCACACACTGCTGGGGCCAACGTCCTGACTTTC	CASSQGPHTAGANVLTF
-	TRBV5-4	TRBJ2-3	-	TGTGCCAGCAGCTTGAAGGCGGCCCCCACAGATACGCAGTATTTT	CASSLKAAPTDTQYF
-	TRBV7-9	TRBJ2-3	TRBD2	TGTGCCAGCAGCTTAGATCTGCGGGAGGGAACAGATACGCAGTATTTT	CASSLDLREGTDTQYF
-	TRBV7-9	TRBJ1-3	-	TGTGCCAGCAGGCCCTCGCCCGCCTCTGGAAACACCATATATTTT	CASRPSPASGNTIYF
-	TRBV5-5	TRBJ2-2	-	TGTGCCAGCAGCTACTTTGGGCCGAACACCGGGGAGCTGTTTTTT	CASSYFGPNTGELFF
-	TRBV2	TRBJ2-7	-	TGTGCCAGCAGTGAACGGCTTTTCTACGAGCAGTACTTC	CASSERLFYEQYF
-	TRBV5-1	TRBJ2-3	TRBD1	TGCGCCAGCAGCCTGGGACAGGCCAACACAGATACGCAGTATTTT	CASSLGQANTDTQYF